This TCR beta chain is from a study of response to subunit inactivated influenza vaccine. This clonotype has a handful of counts. TCRdb re-analysed the RT-PCR reads in MiXCR, keeping a single row per CDR3 protein. The profile covers around 600,000 distinct CDR3 sequences, with about 10% appearing a single time and about 11% taken by the ten largest. The CDR3 length is 16 residues. The V gene end was trimmed by 5 bases and the J gene end by 0 bases; junction bases not matched to a gene: 5. CDR1 is MGHDK and CDR2 is SYGVNS in the germline V gene. The same data also went into a second study, on T cells expressing NK-cell markers. This second report adds: The authors made TCR beta cDNA libraries by 5'RACE template switching. This switching added a universal primer site and UMIs. Top CD8+ clonotypes included the dominant CD3+CD56+NKG2C+ clonotypes in roughly six donors. Expanded NKG2C+ T cell clones were not confirmed as HCMV-specific.

V gene TRBV25-1 combines with J gene TRBJ1-4; TRBD1 matches at 8 bases. The specimen was PBMCs from blood, collected on the day of vaccination. The TCR was taken from a man aged 50-60 years who received an inactivated influenza vaccine. CDR3: CASSPRQGSTNEKLFF. CDR3 DNA: TGTGCCAGCAGTCCTCGACAGGGGTCAACTAATGAAAAACTGTTTTTT.